The clone carrying this T cell receptor (beta chain) was found a few times. Produced via immunoSEQ multiplex PCR; TCRdb's table is partial and in-frame only. Here the sample spans about 56,000 clones, about nine tenths being singletons. The record originates from a study of T cell changes during pregnancy in multiple sclerosis. The CDR3 is 14 residues long. Germline V gives CDR1 SQVTM, CDR2 ANQGSEA. V was pared by 6 bases and J by 5 bases, with 7 bases of the junction left unmatched. V usage is TRBV29-1 and J usage is TRBJ1-6, with 7 bases fitting TRBD1. Material: peripheral blood, obtained after pregnancy. This clonotype originated in a female donor with multiple sclerosis, enrolled in a pregnancy study. CDR3: CSVTTGTDNSPLHF. CDR3 sequence (DNA): TGCAGCGTGACAACCGGGACAGATAATTCACCCCTCCACTTT.